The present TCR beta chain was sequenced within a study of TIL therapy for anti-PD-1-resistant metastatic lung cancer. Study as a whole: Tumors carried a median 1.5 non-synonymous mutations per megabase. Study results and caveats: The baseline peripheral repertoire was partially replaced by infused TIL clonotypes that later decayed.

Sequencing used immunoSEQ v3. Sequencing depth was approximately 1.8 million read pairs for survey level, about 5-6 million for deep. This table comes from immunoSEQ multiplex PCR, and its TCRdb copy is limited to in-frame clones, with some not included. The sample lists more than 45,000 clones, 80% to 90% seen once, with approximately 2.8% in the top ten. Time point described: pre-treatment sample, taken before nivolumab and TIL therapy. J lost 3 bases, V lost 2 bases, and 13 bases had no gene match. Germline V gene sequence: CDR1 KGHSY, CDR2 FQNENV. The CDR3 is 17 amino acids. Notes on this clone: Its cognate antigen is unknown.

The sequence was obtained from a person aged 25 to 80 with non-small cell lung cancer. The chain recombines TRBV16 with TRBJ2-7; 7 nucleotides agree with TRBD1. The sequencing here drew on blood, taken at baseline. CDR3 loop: CASSQEEPHRGFYEQYF. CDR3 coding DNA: TGTGCCAGCAGCCAAGAGGAGCCCCACAGGGGCTTCTACGAGCAGTACTTC.